What follows describes a single TCR beta chain. No antigen is known for it. The sample originates from a study of T cell responses to AZD1222 COVID-19 vaccine. Overall study findings and caveats: AZD1222 recipients seropositive at baseline numbered only 6 or 7.

V trimming: 7 bases; J trimming: 2 bases; junction bases outside the gene matches: 14. This CDR3 spans 17 amino acids. Germline loops: CDR1 LNHDA, CDR2 SQIVND (reference sequence). The repertoire was sequenced with immunoSEQ multiplex PCR; TCRdb's copy has only in-frame clones and lacks some. The sample consists of 85,000 to 130,000 clones, 90% of them appearing once. This chain connects TRBV19 to TRBJ1-5; 7 nucleotides line up with TRBD1. Specimen: peripheral blood, collected 28 days after the second AZD1222 dose. The source of this sequence is an adult who received the AZD1222 COVID-19 vaccine. Here the CDR3 reads CASTLTRGPSGNQPQHF. CDR3 sequence (DNA): TGTGCCAGTACCCTCACAAGGGGGCCATCTGGCAATCAGCCCCAGCATTTT. Together with reference TRBV19 and TRBJ1-5, the CDR3 gives the full variable domain: DGGITQSPKYLFRKEGQNVTLSCEQNLNHDAMYWYRQDPGQGLRLIYYSQIVNDFQKGDIAEGYSVSREKKESFPLTVTSAQKNPTAFYLCASTLTRGPSGNQPQHFGDGTRLSIL.